The source of this T cell receptor beta chain is a study of cytomegalovirus exposure and HLA in healthy donors. 60 Vbeta and 13 Jbeta primers were used in PCR. Here immunoSEQ multiplex PCR was the method, and the copy in TCRdb shows in-frame clones only, minus some. This sample carries some 140,000 clones, 76% of them seen once, and the ten largest clones take around 3.2%. CDR3 length equals 14 residues. CDR1 is ENHRY and CDR2 is SYGVKD in the germline V gene. The V and J ends lost 0 bases and 5 bases respectively, with 11 bases between them. Study-level findings and limits: In vitro assays verified that a few CMV-associated chains recognized CMV antigens specifically. TCR beta sequences reportedly predicted most subjects' HLA-A and HLA-B alleles accurately. Reported results showed that the classifier diagnosed cytomegalovirus status with high specificity and sensitivity.

As for this clone: Its antigen is currently unknown.

The origin of this receptor is a man aged 35 to 55 in good health and CMV-seronegative. Sequencing was done on a sample of PBMCs. The chain combines TRBV10-3 with TRBJ2-7; D is unclear. This CDR3 reads CAISESGRIHEQYF. The CDR3 DNA reads TGTGCCATCAGTGAGTCGGGCAGGATACACGAGCAGTACTTC.